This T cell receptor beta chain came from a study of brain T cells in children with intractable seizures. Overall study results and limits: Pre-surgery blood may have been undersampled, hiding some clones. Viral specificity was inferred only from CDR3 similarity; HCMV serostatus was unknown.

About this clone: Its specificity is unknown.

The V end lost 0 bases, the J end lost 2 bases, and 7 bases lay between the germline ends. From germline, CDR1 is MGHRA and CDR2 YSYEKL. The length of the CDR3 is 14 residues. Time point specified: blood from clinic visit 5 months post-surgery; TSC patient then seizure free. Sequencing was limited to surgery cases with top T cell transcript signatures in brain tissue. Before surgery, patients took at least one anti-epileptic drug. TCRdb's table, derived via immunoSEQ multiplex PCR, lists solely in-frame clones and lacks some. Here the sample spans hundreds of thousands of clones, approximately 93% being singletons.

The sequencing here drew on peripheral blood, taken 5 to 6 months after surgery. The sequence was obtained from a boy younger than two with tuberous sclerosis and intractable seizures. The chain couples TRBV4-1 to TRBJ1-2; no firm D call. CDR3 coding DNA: TGCGCCAGCAGCCAAGACGACACCAACTATGGCTACACCTTC. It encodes CASSQDDTNYGYTF.